The 7 T cell receptor beta chains below come from one sample, sequenced in a study of T cell repertoires in cytomegalovirus infection. Using its own MiXCR run on the reads, TCRdb lists one record per CDR3 protein. Of some 600,000 distinct CDR3 sequences in the sample, roughly 26% were seen once. Sequencing used CD8+ T cells from PBMCs. These receptor sequences come from a human donor in good health (CMV status not recorded). Some clones in this sample may be carry-over from other donors' samples.

A remark on this clonotype: It may be a read error: a sequence one base away is much more abundant. This rearrangement joins TRBV7-8 to TRBJ2-7; D is unclear. Trimming pared 2 bases from V and 2 bases from J, leaving 10 bases between. The CDR3 runs 14 residues. Germline CDR1 SGHVS, CDR2 FQNEAQ. The CDR3 loop reads CASSLTRNPYEQYV. The CDR3 coding sequence is TGTGCCAGCAGCTTAACCAGGAACCCCTACGAGCAGTACGTC.

As concerns this clonotype: This may be a read error, as it is one base from a much larger clone. The chain links TRBV7-3 to TRBJ2-3; D unresolved. CDR1 and CDR2 from the germline V gene are SGHTA and FQGTGA. The CDR3 is made up of 15 amino acids. Trimming took off 4 bases at V and 1 base at J, with 12 bases between the two ends. The CDR3 coding sequence is TGTGCCAGCAGCTCGGTGGCAAGGGGCACAGATACGCAGTATTTT. Protein product: CASSSVARGTDTQYF.

This clonotype came up a few times. CDR3 in amino acids: CSAIGDYPYNEQFF. CDR3 in DNA: TGCAGTGCTATCGGGGACTACCCCTACAATGAGCAGTTCTTC. The chain combines TRBV20-1 with TRBJ2-1; 7 bases agree with TRBD2. The germline CDR1 and CDR2 sequences are DFQATT and SNEGSKA (reference sequence). The CDR3 runs to 14 residues. Losses at the gene ends were 4 bases for V and 2 bases for J; bases not matched to a gene: 5.

Only a few counts were recorded for this clonotype. The genes are TRBV2 and TRBJ2-5; TRBD2 aligns across 9 bases. From germline, CDR1 is SNHLY and CDR2 FYNNEI. V was pared by 4 bases and J by 1 base, with 13 bases of the junction left unmatched. CDR3 length: 18 residues. CDR3 nucleotides: TGTGCCAGCAGTGGGGCTAGCGGGGCCTATCTCCGCCAAGAGACCCAGTACTTC. It translates to CASSGASGAYLRQETQYF.

This clonotype was counted many times. The chain joins TRBV7-2 to TRBJ2-5, with a weak D call TRBD2 (7 bases). V was cut by 5 bases and J by 2 bases, with 12 bases left in between. Germline V gives CDR1 SGHTA, CDR2 FQGNSA. The CDR3 loop spans 14 amino acids. The CDR3 sequence is CASSHGGRQETQYF. CDR3 sequence (DNA): TGTGCCAGCAGCCACGGGGGGCGACAAGAGACCCAGTACTTC.

Ten or more counts support this clonotype. The V and J genes are TRBV7-2 and TRBJ2-3; 9 bases are a match to TRBD1. Germline loops: CDR1 SGHTA, CDR2 FQGNSA. The CDR3 is made up of 16 amino acids. Trimming cost V 5 bases and J 2 bases; bases outside gene matches: 8. The CDR3: CASSPSRTGDTDTQYF. The DNA for the CDR3 is TGTGCCAGCAGCCCAAGCAGGACAGGGGACACAGATACGCAGTATTTT. Full variable domain (remainder filled in from reference TRBV7-2 and TRBJ2-3): GAGVSQSPSNKVTEKGKDVELRCDPISGHTALYWYRQSLGQGLEFLIYFQGNSAPDKSGLPSDRFSAERTGGSVSTLTIQRTQQEDSAVYLCASSPSRTGDTDTQYFGPGTRLTVL.

This clonotype was seen repeatedly, ten times or more. This rearrangement joins TRBV4-3 to TRBJ1-2, with D unresolved. The CDR3 runs to 16 residues. The germline V gene encodes CDR1 LGHNA and CDR2 YSLEER. V shed 0 bases and J shed 0 bases, with 11 bases lying between them. CDR3 coding DNA: TGCGCCAGCAGCCAAGAGAGGCGGGATTCTAACTATGGCTACACCTTC. It yields the protein CASSQERRDSNYGYTF.